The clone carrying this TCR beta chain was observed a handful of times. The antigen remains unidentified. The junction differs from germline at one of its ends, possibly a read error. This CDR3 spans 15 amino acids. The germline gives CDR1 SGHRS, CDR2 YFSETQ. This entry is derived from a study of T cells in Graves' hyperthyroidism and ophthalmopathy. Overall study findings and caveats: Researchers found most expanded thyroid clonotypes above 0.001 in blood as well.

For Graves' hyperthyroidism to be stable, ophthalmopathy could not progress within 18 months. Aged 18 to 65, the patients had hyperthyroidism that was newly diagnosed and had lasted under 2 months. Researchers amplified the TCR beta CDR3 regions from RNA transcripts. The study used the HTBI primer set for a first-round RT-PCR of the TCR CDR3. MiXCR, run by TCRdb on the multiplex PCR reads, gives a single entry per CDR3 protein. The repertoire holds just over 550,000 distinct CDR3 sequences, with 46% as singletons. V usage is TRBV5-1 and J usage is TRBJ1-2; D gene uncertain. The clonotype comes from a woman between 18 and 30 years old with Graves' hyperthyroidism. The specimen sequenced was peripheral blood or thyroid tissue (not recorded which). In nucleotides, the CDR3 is TGTGCCAGCAGCTTAGGCAACACGAATAACTATGGCTACACCTTC. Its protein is CASSLGNTNNYGYTF.